These 6 T cell receptor beta chains originate from one sample sequenced in a study of spatial heterogeneity in lung cancer. Via MiXCR, TCRdb re-called the 5' RACE reads, giving one row per CDR3 protein. The table lists some 100,000 distinct CDR3 sequences, roughly 12% of them singletons. As to time point: sample taken at primary tumor resection. Material for sequencing was whole RNA from tumor, nontumor lung or frozen PBMC, left unsorted. The source was PBMCs, collected at surgery. These TCRs come from a male donor with early-stage non-small cell lung cancer.

This clonotype was detected many times. This chain joins TRBV7-2 and TRBJ1-5; 7 positions agree with TRBD1. V was pared by 5 bases and J by 6 bases, with 7 bases of the junction left unmatched. The CDR3 runs to 14 residues. Germline CDR1 reads SGHTA; CDR2 reads FQGNSA. Here the CDR3 reads CASSQNRGGQPQHF. CDR3 DNA: TGTGCCAGCAGCCAAAACAGGGGTGGTCAGCCCCAGCATTTT.

The genes are TRBV20-1 and TRBJ1-2, with 10 bases identical to TRBD1. The ends lost 4 bases at V and 4 bases at J; junction bases unmatched: 9. CDR3 length equals 15 residues. Per germline, CDR1 DFQATT and CDR2 SNEGSKA (reference sequence). The CDR3, as DNA: TGCAGTGCTAAACCGACAGGGGGCCTTCTCTATGGCTACACCTTC. This sequence encodes CSAKPTGGLLYGYTF.

This chain joins TRBV20-1 and TRBJ2-1; 14 bases line up with TRBD2. V lost 6 bases, J lost 2 bases, and 0 bases stayed unmatched. The CDR3 loop spans 14 amino acids. Germline-derived CDR1 and CDR2 are DFQATT and SNEGSKA (reference sequence). This chain's CDR3 is CSAGLAGAYNEQFF. CDR3 nucleotide sequence: TGCAGTGCGGGACTAGCGGGAGCCTACAATGAGCAGTTCTTC.

This clonotype was recorded once. The V and J genes are TRBV12-3 or TRBV12-4 and TRBJ2-1; TRBD2 matches at 9 bases. There are 15 residues in the CDR3. V shed 8 bases and J 4 bases; nucleotides not matched to a gene: 9. CDR3: CASLDSGSGYNEQFF. CDR3 nucleotide sequence: TGTGCCAGCTTAGATAGCGGGAGTGGTTACAATGAGCAGTTCTTC.

This clonotype was counted many times. This rearrangement joins TRBV7-2 to TRBJ2-1, with 10 bases that match TRBD2. The CDR3 sequence is 14 residues long. Germline assignment: CDR1 SGHTA and CDR2 FQGNSA. Germline trimming cut 6 bases from V and 6 bases from J; bases unmatched to any gene: 5. CDR3 DNA: TGTGCCAGCAGACTAGCGGGAACCGTCAATGAGCAGTTCTTC. Translating it yields CASRLAGTVNEQFF. Full variable domain (missing parts from reference TRBV7-2 and TRBJ2-1): GAGVSQSPSNKVTEKGKDVELRCDPISGHTALYWYRQSLGQGLEFLIYFQGNSAPDKSGLPSDRFSAERTGGSVSTLTIQRTQQEDSAVYLCASRLAGTVNEQFFGPGTRLTVL.

This clonotype was recorded a few times. The chain employs TRBV6-1 and TRBJ1-1; D ambiguous. This CDR3 is built from 14 residues. The germline V gene encodes CDR1 MNHNS and CDR2 SASEGT. Trimming pared 2 bases from V and 4 bases from J, leaving 11 bases between. The CDR3 region has the DNA TGTGCCAGCAGTGAATCCGCGGCCCGCACTGAAGCTTTCTTT. It yields the protein CASSESAARTEAFF.